Below, 26 T cell receptor beta chains from the same sample are listed, as sequenced in a study of OX40 agonist ivuxolimab in advanced cancers. Libraries were prepared by immunoSEQ multiplex PCR; TCRdb keeps only in-frame clonotypes and omits some of them. The data contain about 100,000 clones, more than 85% of them singletons. The sequencing here drew on CD4+ or CD8+ T cells sorted from blood, taken in a trial of the OX40 agonist ivuxolimab. The receptors here all came from an adult with an advanced solid tumor such as melanoma, head and neck, liver or kidney cancer.

This rearrangement joins TRBV5-4 to TRBJ2-1, with 10 bases fitting TRBD2. V was clipped by 4 bases and J by 3 bases; unmatched bases: 4. The germline CDR1 and CDR2 sequences are SGHNT and YYREEE (reference sequence). CDR3 length: 15 amino acids. The CDR3 spells CASSPSGRDYNEQFF. The DNA of the CDR3 is TGTGCCAGCAGCCCAAGCGGGAGGGACTACAATGAGCAGTTCTTC.

V and J are TRBV5-4 and TRBJ2-7, with 9 bases matching TRBD1. The CDR3 contains 16 residues. The junction had 10 bases not matched to a gene; V was cut back by 4 bases and J by 2 bases. Germline values: CDR1 SGHNT, CDR2 YYREEE (reference sequence). The CDR3 coding sequence is TGTGCCAGCAGCCCGCCGCCGGGACAGGGAGCCTACGAGCAGTACTTC. This encodes CASSPPPGQGAYEQYF.

The chain employs TRBV2 and TRBJ2-2; 8 bases agree with TRBD2. Germline CDR1 SNHLY, CDR2 FYNNEI. This CDR3 has 15 amino acids. J gave up 3 bases and V 7 bases, and 7 bases lay outside the gene matches. CDR3 loop: CASKVREGHTGELFF. The CDR3 DNA reads as TGTGCCAGCAAGGTTCGGGAGGGCCACACCGGGGAGCTGTTTTTT.

The V gene is TRBV11-3, the J gene TRBJ2-2; 7 bases agree with TRBD2. Trimming removed 5 bases from V and 6 bases from J; junction bases left unmatched: 9. Germline-derived CDR1 and CDR2 are SGHNT and YENEEA. The CDR3 is made up of 15 amino acids. CDR3 DNA: TGTGCCAGCAGCCCCGGACTAGTAGGGTCCGGGGAGCTGTTTTTT. It encodes CASSPGLVGSGELFF.

The V gene is TRBV4-2, the J gene TRBJ2-6; D may match TRBD1 or TRBD2 (5 bases each). Trimming removed 0 bases from V and 0 bases from J, with 6 bases in between. The CDR3 contains 16 residues. Germline CDR1 and CDR2: LGHNA and YNFKEQ. The CDR3 is CASSQEGTSGANVLTF. CDR3 bases: TGTGCCAGCAGCCAAGAGGGGACCTCTGGGGCCAACGTCCTGACTTTC.

The chain is built from TRBV7-2 and TRBJ2-3; TRBD1 aligns across 7 bases. V dropped 1 base and J dropped 5; count of bases not matched to a gene: 6. CDR1 and CDR2 from the germline V gene are SGHTA and FQGNSA. The CDR3 contains 15 residues. The CDR3 region is CASSLGATGIDTQYF. CDR3 DNA sequence: TGTGCCAGCAGCTTAGGCGCGACAGGGATAGATACGCAGTATTTT.

The V and J genes are TRBV15 and TRBJ2-5, with D perhaps TRBD2 (7 bases). This CDR3 region has 14 residues. Germline V gene data show CDR1 as LNHNV and CDR2 as YYDKDF (reference sequence). The ends were cut back, 4 bases at V and 6 bases at J, with 15 bases in the middle. CDR3 sequence: CATSKGGGPKTQYF. In nucleotides, the CDR3 is TGTGCCACCAGCAAGGGGGGGGGTCCGAAGACCCAGTACTTC.

The chain couples TRBV7-2 to TRBJ2-3, with 7 positions matching TRBD2. Germline CDR1 and CDR2: SGHTA and FQGNSA. This CDR3 comprises 16 residues. The J segment lost 6 bases and the V segment lost 5 bases, leaving 14 bases of the junction unmatched. The CDR3 DNA is TGTGCCAGCAGCCCGCGGACTAGGGGAGGCGCGGATACGCAGTATTTT. Amino acid sequence: CASSPRTRGGADTQYF.

This sequence joins TRBV19 and TRBJ1-1; 8 bases line up with TRBD1. The V segment lost 2 bases and the J segment 1 base; nucleotides outside the gene matches: 6. The CDR3 consists of 16 residues. Germline CDR1 reads LNHDA; CDR2 reads SQIVND (reference sequence). CDR3 residues: CASSIRQGAPNTEAFF. In DNA, the CDR3 is TGTGCCAGTAGTATACGGCAGGGGGCTCCGAACACTGAAGCTTTCTTT.

This clone has only one observation. This chain joins TRBV4-3 and TRBJ2-5; TRBD1 aligns across 7 bases. With the DNA end fitting TRBJ2-7 better, the J assignment may be wrong. The CDR3 covers 13 residues. Germline V gene data show CDR1 as LGHNA and CDR2 as YSLEER. Here the CDR3 DNA reads TGCGCCAGCAGCCAAGTCCGACAGGGCGAGCAGTACTTC. It is translated as CASSQVRQGEQYF.

This chain connects TRBV7-2 to TRBJ2-7; 7 nucleotides agree with TRBD2. V was clipped by 6 bases and J by 7 bases; unmatched bases: 3. The CDR3 spans 11 residues. The germline V gene encodes CDR1 SGHTA and CDR2 FQGNSA. In DNA form, the CDR3 reads TGTGCCAGCAGATCCGGGGGGGAGCAGTACTTC. Translation gives CASRSGGEQYF.

The chain uses TRBV4-1 and TRBJ1-4; D uncertain. CDR3 length: 14 amino acids. Trimming removed 0 bases at V and 3 bases at J, with 5 bases between. CDR1 MGHRA and CDR2 YSYEKL come from the germline V gene. The CDR3 DNA reads as TGCGCCAGCAGCCAAGATAGGTCTAATGAAAAACTGTTTTTT. This gives the protein CASSQDRSNEKLFF.

In DNA, the CDR3 is TGCAGCTTCCTGACTCCCGCAGATACGCAGTATTTT. Translation: CSFLTPADTQYF. The V gene is TRBV29-1, the J gene TRBJ2-3; D gene ambiguous. Germline V lookup: CDR1 SQVTM, CDR2 ANQGSEA. V lost 8 bases and J 4 bases, leaving 13 bases between the germline ends. The CDR3 is 12 residues long.

The rearrangement links TRBV9 to TRBJ2-5; 8 bases match TRBD1. CDR1 SGDLS and CDR2 YYNGEE come from the germline V gene. Unmatched junction bases numbered 10, after V lost 3 bases and J lost 3 bases. There are 16 residues in the CDR3. The CDR3 sequence: CASSARPLQGEETQYF. The CDR3 coding sequence is TGTGCCAGCAGCGCCCGCCCTTTACAGGGGGAAGAGACCCAGTACTTC.

J is TRBJ2-1 and V is TRBV5-1; unclear D gene. Trimming removed 5 bases from V and 4 bases from J, with 16 bases in between. There are 15 residues in the CDR3. From germline, CDR1 is SGHRS and CDR2 YFSETQ. This chain's CDR3 is CASSSDGEDYNEQFF. The CDR3 coding sequence is TGCGCCAGCAGTTCTGACGGAGAAGATTACAATGAGCAGTTCTTC.

This rearrangement joins TRBV11-1 to TRBJ2-6; no definite D call. V was trimmed by 3 bases and J by 0 bases, leaving 6 bases between them. The CDR3 runs 15 residues. Germline lookup yields CDR1 SGHAT and CDR2 FQDESV (reference sequence). The CDR3 sequence: CASSLEHSGANVLTF. The CDR3 DNA reads TGTGCCAGCAGCTTGGAGCACTCTGGGGCCAACGTCCTGACTTTC.

This chain links TRBV5-1 with TRBJ2-3, with unresolved D. The CDR3 has 15 amino acids. Per germline, CDR1 SGHRS and CDR2 YFSETQ. V was cut by 4 bases and J by 0 bases, with 12 bases left in between. The CDR3 spells CASSPFDGSTDTQYF. CDR3 coding DNA: TGCGCCAGCAGCCCGTTCGACGGTAGCACAGATACGCAGTATTTT. The entire variable domain, with the rest obtained from reference TRBV5-1 and TRBJ2-3, is as follows: KAGVTQTPRYLIKTRGQQVTLSCSPISGHRSVSWYQQTPGQGLQFLFEYFSETQRNKGNFPGRFSGRQFSNSRSEMNVSTLELGDSALYLCASSPFDGSTDTQYFGPGTRLTVL.

J is TRBJ1-4 and V is TRBV19; 8 bases agree with TRBD1. V was pared by 5 bases and J by 3 bases, with 20 bases of the junction left unmatched. The germline gives CDR1 LNHDA, CDR2 SQIVND (reference sequence). This CDR3 region has 20 residues. The CDR3 DNA is TGTGCCAGTAGTCCTAATGGACAGGGAATAATTCTAGCGGCTAATGAAAAACTGTTTTTT. Translating it yields CASSPNGQGIILAANEKLFF.

The V call is TRBV7-2, the J call TRBJ1-3; 7 bases are shared with TRBD1. Germline-derived CDR1 and CDR2 are SGHTA and FQGNSA. The CDR3 has 16 amino acids. Trimming at V came to 5 bases and at J to 3 bases, leaving 10 bases not matched to a gene. CDR3 DNA sequence: TGTGCCAGCAGCACAAGACAGGGAAAGGGTGGAAACACCATATATTTT. Translating gives CASSTRQGKGGNTIYF.

This rearrangement joins TRBV7-6 to TRBJ1-5, with 9 bases aligning to TRBD1. Germline V gene data show CDR1 as SGHVS and CDR2 as FNYEAQ. CDR3 size: 17 residues. Unmatched junction bases numbered 8, after V lost 5 bases and J lost 0 bases. CDR3 sequence (DNA): TGTGCCAGCAGCCCCCGGGACAGGGCTTATAGCAATCAGCCCCAGCATTTT. Encoded protein: CASSPRDRAYSNQPQHF.

The chain uses TRBV7-2 and TRBJ2-5; D is unresolved. CDR3 length: 15 amino acids. Trimming pared 5 bases from V and 1 base from J, leaving 14 bases between. The V gene's germline CDR1 is SGHTA and CDR2 FQGNSA. The CDR3 bases are TGTGCCAGCAGCCTAATGGGGTTGGCCCAAGAGACCCAGTACTTC. This sequence encodes CASSLMGLAQETQYF.

This chain uses TRBV15 with TRBJ2-1; D is perhaps TRBD2 (6 bases). The CDR3 runs to 16 residues. The germline V gene has CDR1 LNHNV and CDR2 YYDKDF (reference sequence). The V end lost 0 bases, the J end lost 4 bases, and 13 bases lay between the germline ends. CDR3 region: CATSREAGLGYNEQFF. The CDR3 nucleotides are TGTGCCACCAGCAGAGAGGCGGGACTGGGTTACAATGAGCAGTTCTTC.

This clone has just a few counts. V and J are TRBV28 and TRBJ1-5; D is uncertain. The CDR3 has 17 amino acids. Germline-derived CDR1 and CDR2 are MDHEN and SYDVKM. Trimming left V 1 base short and J 1 base short, with 14 bases between. The CDR3 DNA follows: TGTGCCAGCAGTTTATCCCCGGGCCAACCGAGCAATCAGCCCCAGCATTTT. This sequence encodes CASSLSPGQPSNQPQHF.

This chain joins TRBV4-1 and TRBJ2-7; a possible D gene is TRBD2 (6 bases). Trimming removed 1 base at V and 1 base at J, with 17 bases between. The CDR3 totals 17 residues. Germline values: CDR1 MGHRA, CDR2 YSYEKL. CDR3 amino acids: CASSQVDLVGGSYEQYF. CDR3 DNA: TGCGCCAGCAGCCAAGTCGACCTAGTAGGAGGGTCCTACGAGCAGTACTTC.

The V gene is TRBV6-7, the J gene TRBJ2-7; TRBD2 is a possible D gene (5 bases). TRBV6-7 is reported as an ORF; its role is uncertain. The CDR3 covers 13 residues. V was clipped by 6 bases and J by 3 bases, with 12 bases between them. The CDR3 spells CASSQLELYEQYF. The CDR3 nucleotides are TGTGCCAGCAGCCAACTAGAACTCTACGAGCAGTACTTC.

The rearrangement joins TRBV29-1 to TRBJ2-3; possibly TRBD2 for D (5 bases). The CDR3 length is 15 residues. The V end lost 4 bases, the J end lost 2 bases, and 16 bases lay between the germline ends. CDR1 SQVTM and CDR2 ANQGSEA come from the germline V gene. The CDR3 sequence: CSVAPSGINTDTQYF. The CDR3, as DNA: TGCAGCGTTGCCCCCTCGGGAATTAACACAGATACGCAGTATTTT.